These 20 T cell receptor beta chains originate from one sample sequenced in a study of lymphopenia after photon versus proton radiotherapy. The protocol was immunoSEQ multiplex PCR, while the TCRdb copy is restricted to in-frame clones and leaves out a portion. The table includes about 3,800 clones, about three quarters detected once. This specimen consisted of peripheral blood, obtained from a patient treated with proton-based radiotherapy. The receptors derive from a man older than 75 with esophageal cancer.

The V and J genes are TRBV5-8 and TRBJ1-6, with D maybe TRBD1 (5 bases). The germline V gene encodes CDR1 SGHTS and CDR2 YDEGEE. The CDR3 is made up of 14 amino acids. V gave up 4 bases and J gave up 7 bases, with 12 bases separating them. For the CDR3, the DNA is TGTGCCAGCAGCGAGGGACGGAGAAATTCACCCCTCCACTTT. Translating it yields CASSEGRRNSPLHF.

The chain combines TRBV6-5 with TRBJ1-1; 7 bases agree with TRBD1. The CDR3 spans 14 residues. From germline, CDR1 is MNHEY and CDR2 SVGAGI. J lost 6 bases, V lost 6 bases, and 10 bases had no gene match. The CDR3 coding sequence is TGTGCCAGCAGCCCCAGGGGGAGGGGGGCTGAAGCTTTCTTT. Protein: CASSPRGRGAEAFF.

The V and J genes are TRBV11-2 and TRBJ2-7, with TRBD2 matching over 13 bases. The CDR3 is 19 amino acids. Trimming at V came to 4 bases and at J to 2 bases, leaving 14 bases not matched to a gene. Germline lookup yields CDR1 SGHAT and CDR2 FQNNGV. This CDR3 reads CASSSWGEHGLAGAYEQYF. DNA for the CDR3: TGTGCCAGCAGCTCGTGGGGGGAGCATGGACTAGCGGGGGCCTACGAGCAGTACTTC.

The chain is built from TRBV28 and TRBJ2-7; TRBD1 aligns across 8 bases. V dropped 5 bases and J dropped 6; count of bases not matched to a gene: 12. Germline CDR1 and CDR2: MDHEN and SYDVKM. This CDR3 has 15 amino acids. In DNA, the CDR3 is TGTGCCAGCAGTACGCGACAGGGGAAATCCCCCGAGCAGTACTTC. Amino acid sequence: CASSTRQGKSPEQYF.

The J gene is TRBJ1-2, the V gene TRBV6-5; unclear D gene. Trimming stripped 7 bases from V and 8 bases from J, with 20 bases between. The CDR3 covers 14 residues. Germline V lookup: CDR1 MNHEY, CDR2 SVGAGI. CDR3 protein: CASTAIRAPRGYTF. The DNA of the CDR3 is TGTGCCAGCACCGCGATCCGGGCCCCGCGGGGCTACACCTTC.

This rearrangement joins TRBV30 to TRBJ2-7; TRBD1 agrees at 11 bases. This CDR3 contains 14 residues. Germline CDR1 GTSNPN, CDR2 SVGIG (reference sequence). The V gene end was trimmed by 5 bases and the J gene end by 2 bases; junction bases not matched to a gene: 5. DNA for the CDR3: TGTGCCTGGGTCGGGACAGGGGGACCCTACGAGCAGTACTTC. Its translation is CAWVGTGGPYEQYF.

The CDR3 loop is CASSLVPGAAGEETQYF. DNA for the CDR3: TGTGCCAGCAGCTTAGTCCCAGGAGCAGCGGGGGAAGAGACCCAGTACTTC. The chain recombines TRBV11-2 with TRBJ2-5; 8 bases map to TRBD2. Germline trimming cut 1 base from V and 3 bases from J; bases unmatched to any gene: 10. Germline-derived CDR1 and CDR2 are SGHAT and FQNNGV. The CDR3 length is 17 residues. Using reference TRBV11-2 and TRBJ2-5 for the parts outside the CDR3, the full variable domain is EAGVAQSPRYKIIEKRQSVAFWCNPISGHATLYWYQQILGQGPKLLIQFQNNGVVDDSQLPKDRFSAERLKGVDSTLKIQPAKLEDSAVYLCASSLVPGAAGEETQYFGPGTRLLVL.

V is TRBV15 and J is TRBJ2-3; the match to TRBD2 covers 8 bases. Trimming removed 0 bases from V and 7 bases from J; junction bases left unmatched: 9. This CDR3 comprises 16 residues. Germline loops: CDR1 LNHNV, CDR2 YYDKDF (reference sequence). CDR3 loop: CATSREDGGARYTQYF. The CDR3 nucleotides are TGTGCCACCAGCAGAGAAGACGGGGGGGCCCGATATACGCAGTATTTT. Complete variable domain (other parts from reference TRBV15 and TRBJ2-3): DAMVIQNPRYQVTQFGKPVTLSCSQTLNHNVMYWYQQKSSQAPKLLFHYYDKDFNNEADTPDNFQSRRPNTSFCFLDIRSPGLGDTAMYLCATSREDGGARYTQYFGPGTRLTVL.

Turning to this clone: This sequence may be a read error, since a much larger clone differs from it by one base. Other nucleotide sequences from this sample produce the same CDR3. This chain uses TRBV9 with TRBJ2-7, with 9 bases matching TRBD2. V was clipped by 5 bases and J by 4 bases; unmatched bases: 7. The CDR3 is 14 amino acids. CDR1 SGDLS and CDR2 YYNGEE come from the germline V gene. The CDR3 sequence is CASRVAGGIYEQYF. Written as DNA, the CDR3 is TGTGCCAGCAGGGTCGCGGGGGGGATATACGAGCAGTACTTC.

This chain links TRBV7-3 with TRBJ1-1; D gene uncertain. The CDR3 has 13 amino acids. Per the germline V gene, CDR1 is SGHTA and CDR2 is FQGTGA. V was clipped by 5 bases and J by 1 base, with 8 bases between them. CDR3 DNA sequence: TGTGCCAGCAGCCTAGACAAGAACACTGAAGCTTTCTTT. Amino acids: CASSLDKNTEAFF. The variable domain in full, completed from reference TRBV7-3 and TRBJ1-1, reads GAGVSQTPSNKVTEKGKYVELRCDPISGHTALYWYRQSLGQGPEFLIYFQGTGAADDSGLPNDRFFAVRPEGSVSTLKIQRTERGDSAVYLCASSLDKNTEAFFGQGTRLTVV.

V usage is TRBV11-3 and J usage is TRBJ2-5; the match to TRBD1 covers 7 bases. The CDR3 spans 14 residues. The ends lost 5 bases at V and 3 bases at J; junction bases unmatched: 6. The germline V gene encodes CDR1 SGHNT and CDR2 YENEEA. The CDR3 DNA sequence: TGTGCCAGCAGCAAAAGACAGGGAGAAGAGACCCAGTACTTC. It is translated as CASSKRQGEETQYF.

This clone was recorded only once. The chain is built from TRBV6-5 and TRBJ2-7; D is possibly TRBD2 (5 bases). The CDR3 sequence is 15 residues long. Germline loops: CDR1 MNHEY, CDR2 SVGAGI. V was shortened by 0 bases and J by 0 bases, with 9 bases between the two germline ends. The CDR3 reads CASSYSEVPSYEQYF. Here the CDR3 DNA reads TGTGCCAGCAGTTACTCGGAGGTTCCCTCCTACGAGCAGTACTTC.

This rearrangement joins TRBV11-3 to TRBJ2-7; D uncertain. Germline V gene sequence: CDR1 SGHNT, CDR2 YENEEA. The CDR3 extends over 14 amino acids. The germline V and J ends were trimmed by 6 bases and 3 bases, with 15 bases remaining between them. CDR3: CASRGSPGGYEQYF. The CDR3 nucleotides read TGTGCCAGCAGGGGCTCCCCCGGCGGCTACGAGCAGTACTTC.

The rearrangement joins TRBV6-1 to TRBJ2-7; D gene ambiguous. CDR1 is MNHNS and CDR2 is SASEGT in the germline V gene. Trimming took off 6 bases at V and 1 base at J, with 4 bases between the two ends. This CDR3 comprises 11 residues. The CDR3 reads CASRVSYEQYF. CDR3 nucleotide sequence: TGTGCCAGCAGGGTTTCCTACGAGCAGTACTTC.

The chain joins TRBV7-8 to TRBJ2-3; 8 bases line up with TRBD2. V shed 5 bases, J shed 0 bases, and the junction held 22 bases outside the gene matches. Germline CDR1 SGHVS, CDR2 FQNEAQ. The CDR3 is 21 residues long. The CDR3 is CASSPTIPGTRIWASTDTQYF. The CDR3 bases are TGTGCCAGCAGCCCGACGATTCCCGGGACTAGAATTTGGGCTAGCACAGATACGCAGTATTTT.

The chain links TRBV30 to TRBJ2-5; D might be TRBD2 (5 bases). The CDR3 spans 14 residues. The V gene's germline CDR1 is GTSNPN and CDR2 SVGIG (reference sequence). Trimming took off 4 bases at V and 3 bases at J, with 15 bases between the two ends. CDR3 in amino acids: CAWKLNVREETQYF. As DNA, the CDR3 is TGTGCCTGGAAGCTTAATGTGAGGGAAGAGACCCAGTACTTC.

This chain joins TRBV27 and TRBJ2-3; 7 nucleotides agree with TRBD1. The CDR3 has 15 amino acids. Germline CDR1 is MNHEY and CDR2 is SMNVEV (reference sequence). This CDR3 is CAAGGWSASTDTQYF. CDR3 in DNA: TGTGCAGCAGGGGGATGGAGTGCTAGCACAGATACGCAGTATTTT.

To note about this clone: A far larger clone lies a single base away; this is likely a read error. Distinct nucleotide sequences in the sample also encode this CDR3. CDR3 nucleotide sequence: TGCGCCAGCAGCTTGCCACGGGTGAACACTGAAGCTTTCTTT. This encodes CASSLPRVNTEAFF. The chain uses TRBV5-1 and TRBJ1-1; D call uncertain. V lost 1 base and J 0 bases, leaving 7 bases between the germline ends. Per the germline V gene, CDR1 is SGHRS and CDR2 is YFSETQ. The CDR3 runs 14 residues.

V and J are TRBV6-6 and TRBJ1-1; D might be TRBD1 (6 bases). Deletions cut 6 bases from V and 1 base from J, with 12 bases between. The V gene's germline CDR1 is MNHNY and CDR2 SVGAGI (reference sequence). The CDR3 is made up of 14 amino acids. DNA of the CDR3: TGTGCCAGCAGAGCTGGACAGCAGAACACTGAAGCTTTCTTT. The encoded protein is CASRAGQQNTEAFF.

Here the CDR3 reads CASKSGGHYGYTF. The CDR3 region has the DNA TGTGCCAGCAAATCAGGGGGGCACTATGGCTACACCTTC. The rearrangement joins TRBV9 to TRBJ1-2, with TRBD1 matching 7 bases. CDR3 length: 13 amino acids. V dropped 6 bases and J dropped 3; count of bases not matched to a gene: 5. Germline lookup yields CDR1 SGDLS and CDR2 YYNGEE.